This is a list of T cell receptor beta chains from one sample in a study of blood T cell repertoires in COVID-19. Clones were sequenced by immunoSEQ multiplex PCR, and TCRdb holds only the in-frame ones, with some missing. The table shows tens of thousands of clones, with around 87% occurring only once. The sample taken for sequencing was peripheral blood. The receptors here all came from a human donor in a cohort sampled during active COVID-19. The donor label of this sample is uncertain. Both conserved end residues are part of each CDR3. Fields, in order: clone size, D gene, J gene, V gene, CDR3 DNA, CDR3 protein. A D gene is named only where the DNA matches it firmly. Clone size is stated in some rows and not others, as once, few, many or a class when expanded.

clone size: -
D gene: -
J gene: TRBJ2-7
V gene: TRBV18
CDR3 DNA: TGTGCCAGCTCGTCGACTGGGGGGTTCTCCTACGAGCAGTACTTC
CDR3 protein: CASSSTGGFSYEQYF

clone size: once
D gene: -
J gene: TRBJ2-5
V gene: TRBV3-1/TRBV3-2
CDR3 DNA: TGTGCCAGCAGCCAATTGAGGGCAGGGGCGGGAGAGACCCAGTACTTC
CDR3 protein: CASSQLRAGAGETQYF

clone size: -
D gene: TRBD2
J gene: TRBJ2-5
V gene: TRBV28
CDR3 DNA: TGTGCCAGCAGTTTATCCGGGAGGGTTGGAGAGACCCAGTACTTC
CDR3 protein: CASSLSGRVGETQYF

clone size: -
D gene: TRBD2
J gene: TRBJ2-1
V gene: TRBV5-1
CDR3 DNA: TGCGCCAGCAGCACCCTAGCGGGAGGTCGTAATGAGCAGTTCTTC
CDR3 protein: CASSTLAGGRNEQFF

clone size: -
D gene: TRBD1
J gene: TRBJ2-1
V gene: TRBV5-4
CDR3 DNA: TGTGCCAGCAGCTTGGTAGGGGGCTTAAATGAGCAGTTCTTC
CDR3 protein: CASSLVGGLNEQFF

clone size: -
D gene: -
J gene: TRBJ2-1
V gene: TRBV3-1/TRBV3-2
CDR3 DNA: TGTGCCAGCAGCCAAGGACTTTCTAATGAGCAGTTCTTC
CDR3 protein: CASSQGLSNEQFF

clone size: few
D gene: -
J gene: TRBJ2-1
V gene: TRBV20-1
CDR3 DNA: TGCAGTGCAAGGACAGTGCCGTTCTTC
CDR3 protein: CSARTVPFF

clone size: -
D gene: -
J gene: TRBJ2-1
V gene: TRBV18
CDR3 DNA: TGTGCCAGCTCACCACCGATGAGGAATGAGCAGTTCTTC
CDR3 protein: CASSPPMRNEQFF

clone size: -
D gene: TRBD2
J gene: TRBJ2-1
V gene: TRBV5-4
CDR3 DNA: TGTGCCAGCAGCTCGGGACTAGCGGGTACCTACAATGAGCAGTTCTTC
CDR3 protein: CASSSGLAGTYNEQFF

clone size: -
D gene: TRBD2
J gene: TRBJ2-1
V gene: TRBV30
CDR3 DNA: TGTGCCTGGAGTGTTGGACTAGCGGGTTACAATGAGCAGTTCTTC
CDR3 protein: CAWSVGLAGYNEQFF

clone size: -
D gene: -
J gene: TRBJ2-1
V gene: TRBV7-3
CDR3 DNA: TGTGCCAGCAGCTTAACGGGGCTAGTGGGCCATGAGCAGTTCTTC
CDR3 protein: CASSLTGLVGHEQFF

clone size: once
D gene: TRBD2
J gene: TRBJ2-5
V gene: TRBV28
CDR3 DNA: TGTGCCAGCAGTCCCCTCGAGGGAGGGAGGTTGGGGACCCAGTACTTC
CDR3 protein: CASSPLEGGRLGTQYF

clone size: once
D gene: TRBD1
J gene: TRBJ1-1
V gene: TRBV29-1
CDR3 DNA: TGCAGCGTTGATGCGACAGGGATGAACACTGAAGCTTTCTTT
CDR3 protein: CSVDATGMNTEAFF

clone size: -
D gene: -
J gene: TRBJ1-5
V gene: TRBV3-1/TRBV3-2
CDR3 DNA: TGTGCCAGCAGCCAAGATTTAAGCAATCAGCCCCAGCATTTT
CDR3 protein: CASSQDLSNQPQHF

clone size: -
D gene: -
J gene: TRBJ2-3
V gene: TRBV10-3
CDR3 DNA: TGTGCCAGCACACAGGGTCGCGGTTCAGATACGCAGTATTTT
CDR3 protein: CASTQGRGSDTQYF

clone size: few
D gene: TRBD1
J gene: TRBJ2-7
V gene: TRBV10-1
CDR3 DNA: TGCGCCAGCAGTGACCGGGACAGACTGTACTTC
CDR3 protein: CASSDRDRLYF

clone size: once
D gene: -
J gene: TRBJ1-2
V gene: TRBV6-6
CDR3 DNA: TGTGCCAGCAGTTACAACAGGAACTATGGCTACACCTTC
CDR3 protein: CASSYNRNYGYTF

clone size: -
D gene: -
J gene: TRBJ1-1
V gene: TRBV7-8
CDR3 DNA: TGTGCCAGCAGCTTATCACAGGGTCGAACTGAAGCTTTCTTT
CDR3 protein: CASSLSQGRTEAFF

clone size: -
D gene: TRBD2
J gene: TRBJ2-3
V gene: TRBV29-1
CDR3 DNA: TGCAGCGTTGGGAAGGCGGGAGGCCCCCCAGATACGCAGTATTTT
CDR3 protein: CSVGKAGGPPDTQYF

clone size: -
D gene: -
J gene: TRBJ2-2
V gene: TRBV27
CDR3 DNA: TGTGCCAGCAGTTCCAGGGGTTACACCGGGGAGCTGTTTTTT
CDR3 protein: CASSSRGYTGELFF

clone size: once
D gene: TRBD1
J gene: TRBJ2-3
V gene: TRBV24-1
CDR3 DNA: TGTGCCACCAGTGATCCCAGGGGGCGTGCAGATACGCAGTATTTT
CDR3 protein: CATSDPRGRADTQYF

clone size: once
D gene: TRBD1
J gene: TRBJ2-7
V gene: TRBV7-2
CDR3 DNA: TGTGCCAGCAGCTTTGGGGGCCAGGGGGCGGTTCGGCAGTACTTC
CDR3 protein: CASSFGGQGAVRQYF

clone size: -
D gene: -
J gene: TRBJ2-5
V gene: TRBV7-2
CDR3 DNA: TGTGCCAGCAGCTTAGGCATACAGGTCCGGGAAGAGACCCAGTACTTC
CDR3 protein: CASSLGIQVREETQYF

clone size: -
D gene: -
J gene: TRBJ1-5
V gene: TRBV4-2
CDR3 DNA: TGTGCCAGCAGCCAGGACAGATCGACCCAGCATTTT
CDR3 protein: CASSQDRSTQHF

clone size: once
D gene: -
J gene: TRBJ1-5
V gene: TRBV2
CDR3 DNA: TGTGCCAGCATCGAGAGGCAGGGGCATCAGCCCCAGCATTTT
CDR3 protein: CASIERQGHQPQHF

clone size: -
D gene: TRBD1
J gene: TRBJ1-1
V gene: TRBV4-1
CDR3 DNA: TGCGCCAGCAGCCAGGGAAGGGATAGACAGGGTCTTCGGAGGACCCGTGAAGCTTTCTTT
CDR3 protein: CASSQGRDRQGLRRTREAFF

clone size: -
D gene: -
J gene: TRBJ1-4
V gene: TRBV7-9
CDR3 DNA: TGTGCCAGCAGCCTCGCGATCGAAAAACTGTTTTTT
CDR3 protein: CASSLAIEKLFF

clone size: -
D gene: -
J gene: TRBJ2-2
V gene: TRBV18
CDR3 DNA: TGTGCCAGCTCACCAGACAGAAACACCGGGGAGCTGTTTTTT
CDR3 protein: CASSPDRNTGELFF

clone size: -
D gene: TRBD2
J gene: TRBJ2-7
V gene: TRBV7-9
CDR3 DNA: TGTGCCAGCAGCCCACGAGCGGGAGAACCCGAGCAGTACTTC
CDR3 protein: CASSPRAGEPEQYF

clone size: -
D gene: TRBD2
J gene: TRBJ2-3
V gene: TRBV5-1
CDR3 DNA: TGCGCCAGCAGCTCCGGACTAGCGGGGGGGAGCACAGATACGCAGTATTTT
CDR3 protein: CASSSGLAGGSTDTQYF

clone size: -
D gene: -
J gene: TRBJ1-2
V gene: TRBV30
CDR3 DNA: TGTGCCTTGAAGGGGGTTATAGACTATGGCTACACCTTC
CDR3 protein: CALKGVIDYGYTF

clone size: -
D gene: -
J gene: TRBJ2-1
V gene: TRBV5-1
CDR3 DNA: TGCGCCAGCAGCCCGGGATCTTCGGGGGATGAGCAGTTCTTC
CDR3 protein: CASSPGSSGDEQFF

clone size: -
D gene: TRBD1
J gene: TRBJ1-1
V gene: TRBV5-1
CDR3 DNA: TGCGCCAGCAGCGTTATACAGGGGCAGAACACTGAAGCTTTCTTT
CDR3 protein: CASSVIQGQNTEAFF

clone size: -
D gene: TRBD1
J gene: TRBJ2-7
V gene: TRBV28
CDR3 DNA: TGTGCCAGCAGTCGGGACAGTACCTACGAGCAGTACTTC
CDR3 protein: CASSRDSTYEQYF

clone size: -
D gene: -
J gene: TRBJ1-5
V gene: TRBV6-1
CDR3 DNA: TGTGCCAGCAGTGAACGGTGGGCAGGGCATAGCAATCAGCCCCAGCATTTT
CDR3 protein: CASSERWAGHSNQPQHF

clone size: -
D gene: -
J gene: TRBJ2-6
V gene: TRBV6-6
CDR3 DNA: TGTGCCAGCACCCCCTGGGGGGCTGGGGCCAACGTCCTGACTTTC
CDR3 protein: CASTPWGAGANVLTF

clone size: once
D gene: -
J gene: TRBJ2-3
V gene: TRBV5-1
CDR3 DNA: TGCGCCAGCAGCCGGGAGTTCGGGAGTTGGGGAACAGATACGCAGTATTTT
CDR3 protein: CASSREFGSWGTDTQYF

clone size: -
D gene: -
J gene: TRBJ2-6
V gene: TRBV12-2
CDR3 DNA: TGTGCAAGTCGCCGAATATGGACGGACGGGAACCCTACCTCTGGGGCCAACGTCCTGACTTTC
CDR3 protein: CASRRIWTDGNPTSGANVLTF

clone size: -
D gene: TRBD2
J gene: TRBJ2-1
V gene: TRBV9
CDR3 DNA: TGTGCCAGCAGCGTTACTAGCGGGAGTATCTATGAGCAGTTCTTC
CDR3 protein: CASSVTSGSIYEQFF

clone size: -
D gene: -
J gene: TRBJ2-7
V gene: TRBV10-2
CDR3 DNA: TGCGCCAGCCTTCCTCTCCCTCCCGCGGAGGGCTCCTACGAGCAGTACTTC
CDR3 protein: CASLPLPPAEGSYEQYF

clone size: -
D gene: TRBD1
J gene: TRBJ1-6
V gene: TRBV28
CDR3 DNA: TGTGCCAGCAGTTTTCCAATGGACAGGGGGACACCCCTCCACTTT
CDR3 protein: CASSFPMDRGTPLHF

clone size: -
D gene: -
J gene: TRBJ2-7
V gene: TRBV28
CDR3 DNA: TGTGCCAGCAGTTCCACAACGAACGAGCAGTACTTC
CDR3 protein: CASSSTTNEQYF